The sequence of this T cell receptor (beta chain) was determined in a study of T cells after yellow fever vaccination. Making TCR cDNA involved 5'RACE template switching, which added UMIs and a universal primer site. TCRdb processed the 5' RACE reads anew with MiXCR; each CDR3 protein has one entry. The data show a few hundred thousand distinct CDR3 sequences, roughly 7.2% seen once. CDR1 is LGHNA and CDR2 is YSLEER in the germline V gene. V shed 1 base and J shed 2 bases, with 13 bases lying between them. This CDR3 has 16 amino acids. The source material was CD4+ T cells sorted from PBMCs, sampled 15 days after the yellow fever booster vaccination. The receptor was derived from a man aged 25-40 years who received the YFV17D yellow fever vaccine. V is TRBV4-3 and J is TRBJ2-3; D is tentatively TRBD1 or TRBD2 (5 bases each). DNA of the CDR3: TGCGCCAGCAGCCAAGGTACTAGACAGATCACAGATACGCAGTATTTT. This gives the protein CASSQGTRQITDTQYF.